This is a list of T cell receptor beta chains from one sample in a study of blood T cell repertoires in COVID-19. Clones were read by immunoSEQ multiplex PCR, and TCRdb kept only the in-frame ones, dropping some. This sample has fewer than 250,000 clones, with 65% to 80% found just once. Sequencing used peripheral blood. Receptor source: a woman aged 45 to 65 with acute or convalescent COVID-19. Each CDR3 is given with its conserved first and last residue. Fields, in order: J gene, V gene, clone size, D gene, CDR3 protein, CDR3 DNA. D genes are given only for firm matches. Not every row has a clone size; where given, it reads once, few, many or a size class.

J: TRBJ2-7; V: TRBV19; size: NA; D: TRBD2; CDR3: CASSVVASGGYEQYF; DNA: TGTGCCAGTAGTGTCGTAGCTAGCGGGGGGTACGAGCAGTACTTC
J: TRBJ2-5; V: TRBV29-1; size: NA; D: NA; CDR3: CSERTGETQYF; DNA: TGCAGCGAGAGAACCGGAGAGACCCAGTACTTC
J: TRBJ2-7; V: TRBV18; size: NA; D: TRBD1; CDR3: CASSQTGSGEQYF; DNA: TGTGCCAGCTCACAGACAGGGTCCGGGGAGCAGTACTTC
J: TRBJ1-2; V: TRBV6-5; size: NA; D: TRBD1; CDR3: CASGFTGDLSYTF; DNA: TGTGCCAGCGGATTTACAGGGGATTTAAGCTACACCTTC
J: TRBJ2-2; V: TRBV14; size: few; D: NA; CDR3: CASSQIQVANTGELFF; DNA: TGTGCCAGCAGCCAGATACAGGTCGCGAACACCGGGGAGCTGTTTTTT
J: TRBJ1-4; V: TRBV27; size: few; D: NA; CDR3: CASRPWAPGEKLFF; DNA: TGTGCCAGCAGGCCCTGGGCCCCGGGAGAAAAACTGTTTTTT
J: TRBJ2-7; V: TRBV6-2/TRBV6-3; size: NA; D: NA; CDR3: CASSFGGSYEQYF; DNA: TGTGCCAGCAGTTTTGGCGGCAGCTACGAGCAGTACTTC
J: TRBJ2-2; V: TRBV18; size: NA; D: NA; CDR3: CASSPQIQAGGAGELFF; DNA: TGTGCCAGCTCACCACAGATCCAGGCGGGCGGAGCCGGGGAGCTGTTTTTT
J: TRBJ2-7; V: TRBV7-2; size: NA; D: TRBD2; CDR3: CASSYTSGRAPSYEQYF; DNA: TGTGCCAGCAGCTATACTAGCGGGAGGGCCCCCTCCTACGAGCAGTACTTC
J: TRBJ2-6; V: TRBV19; size: NA; D: NA; CDR3: CASSSGGRGASGANVLTF; DNA: TGTGCCAGTAGCTCTGGGGGCAGGGGAGCCTCTGGGGCCAACGTCCTGACTTTC
J: TRBJ1-5; V: TRBV6-5; size: NA; D: NA; CDR3: CASSFRHNQPQHF; DNA: TGTGCCAGCAGTTTTCGACACAATCAGCCCCAGCATTTT
J: TRBJ2-6; V: TRBV11-3; size: NA; D: NA; CDR3: CASSAGFSSGANVLTF; DNA: TGTGCCAGCAGCGCAGGTTTCAGCTCTGGGGCCAACGTCCTGACTTTC
J: TRBJ1-2; V: TRBV5-4; size: NA; D: NA; CDR3: CASSSLDAGGNGYTF; DNA: TGTGCCAGCAGCTCACTCGACGCGGGTGGGAATGGCTACACCTTC
J: TRBJ2-7; V: TRBV29-1; size: NA; D: TRBD2; CDR3: CSVELGTSSYEQYF; DNA: TGCAGCGTTGAATTAGGGACTAGCTCCTACGAGCAGTACTTC
J: TRBJ2-1; V: TRBV25-1; size: NA; D: NA; CDR3: CASSDGAGNNEQFF; DNA: TGTGCCAGCAGTGATGGGGCGGGAAACAATGAGCAGTTCTTC
J: TRBJ2-2; V: TRBV4-2; size: NA; D: TRBD2; CDR3: CASSQDLAGGTGELFF; DNA: TGTGCCAGCAGCCAAGATCTAGCGGGGGGCACCGGGGAGCTGTTTTTT
J: TRBJ2-7; V: TRBV5-1; size: NA; D: TRBD2; CDR3: CASSSTGSGRSSYEQYF; DNA: TGCGCCAGCAGCTCCACGGGTAGCGGGAGGTCTTCCTACGAGCAGTACTTC
J: TRBJ1-3; V: TRBV5-6; size: NA; D: NA; CDR3: CASSLDVGNTIYF; DNA: TGTGCCAGCAGCTTGGATGTAGGAAACACCATATATTTT